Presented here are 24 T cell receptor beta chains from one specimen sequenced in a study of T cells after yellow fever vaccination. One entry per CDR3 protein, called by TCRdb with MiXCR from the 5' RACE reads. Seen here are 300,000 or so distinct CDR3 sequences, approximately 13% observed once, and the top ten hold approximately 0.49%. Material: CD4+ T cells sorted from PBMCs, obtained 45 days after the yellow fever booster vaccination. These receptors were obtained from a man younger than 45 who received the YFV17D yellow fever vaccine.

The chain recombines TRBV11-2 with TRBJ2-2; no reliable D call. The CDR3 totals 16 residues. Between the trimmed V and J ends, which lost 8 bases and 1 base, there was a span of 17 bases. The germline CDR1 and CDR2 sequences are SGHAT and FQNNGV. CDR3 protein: CASWGGPKRNTGELFF. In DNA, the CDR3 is TGTGCCAGCTGGGGTGGCCCGAAACGGAACACCGGGGAGCTGTTTTTT. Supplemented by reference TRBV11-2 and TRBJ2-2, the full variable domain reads EAGVAQSPRYKIIEKRQSVAFWCNPISGHATLYWYQQILGQGPKLLIQFQNNGVVDDSQLPKDRFSAERLKGVDSTLKIQPAKLEDSAVYLCASWGGPKRNTGELFFGEGSRLTVL.

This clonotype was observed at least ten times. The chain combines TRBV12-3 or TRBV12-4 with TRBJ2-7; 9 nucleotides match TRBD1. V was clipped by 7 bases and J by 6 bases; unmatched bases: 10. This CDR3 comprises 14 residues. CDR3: CASTYAGTGSEQYF. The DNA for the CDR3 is TGTGCCAGCACTTATGCCGGGACAGGGTCCGAGCAGTACTTC.

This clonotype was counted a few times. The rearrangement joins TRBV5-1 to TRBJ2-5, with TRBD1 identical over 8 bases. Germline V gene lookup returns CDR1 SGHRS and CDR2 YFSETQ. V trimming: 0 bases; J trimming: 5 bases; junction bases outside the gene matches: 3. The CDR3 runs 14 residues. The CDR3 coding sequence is TGCGCCAGCAGCTTGGGGGACAGGCGGGAGACCCAGTACTTC. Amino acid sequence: CASSLGDRRETQYF. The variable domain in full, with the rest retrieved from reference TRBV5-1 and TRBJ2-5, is KAGVTQTPRYLIKTRGQQVTLSCSPISGHRSVSWYQQTPGQGLQFLFEYFSETQRNKGNFPGRFSGRQFSNSRSEMNVSTLELGDSALYLCASSLGDRRETQYFGPGTRLLVL.

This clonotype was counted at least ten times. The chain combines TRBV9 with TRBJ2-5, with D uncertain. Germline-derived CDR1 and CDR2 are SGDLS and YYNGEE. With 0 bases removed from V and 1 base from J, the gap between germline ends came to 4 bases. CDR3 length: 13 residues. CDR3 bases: TGTGCCAGCAGCGTAGCACTCCAAGAGACCCAGTACTTC. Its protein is CASSVALQETQYF.

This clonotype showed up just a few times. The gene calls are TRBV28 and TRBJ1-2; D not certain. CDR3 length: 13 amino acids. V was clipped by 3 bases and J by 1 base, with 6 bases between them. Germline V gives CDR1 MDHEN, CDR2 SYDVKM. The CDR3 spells CASSFSDNYGYTF. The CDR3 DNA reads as TGTGCCAGCAGTTTCTCTGATAACTATGGCTACACCTTC.

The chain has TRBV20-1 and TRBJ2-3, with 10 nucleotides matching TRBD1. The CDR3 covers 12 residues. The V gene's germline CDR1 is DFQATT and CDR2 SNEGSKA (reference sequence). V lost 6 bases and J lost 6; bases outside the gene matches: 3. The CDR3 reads CSATDRGDTQYF. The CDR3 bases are TGCAGTGCCACGGACAGGGGGGATACGCAGTATTTT.

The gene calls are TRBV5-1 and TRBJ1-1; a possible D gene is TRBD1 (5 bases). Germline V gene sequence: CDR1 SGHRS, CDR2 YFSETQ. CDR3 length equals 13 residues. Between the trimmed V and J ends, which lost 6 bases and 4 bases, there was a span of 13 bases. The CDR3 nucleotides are TGCGCCAGCACCTATAGCCAGGGCACTGAAGCTTTCTTT. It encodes CASTYSQGTEAFF.

The CDR3 region is CASTLGIPFEKLFF. In DNA form, the CDR3 reads TGTGCCAGCACCCTCGGGATTCCATTTGAAAAACTGTTTTTT. V gene TRBV28 combines with J gene TRBJ1-4; D gene ambiguous. V lost 7 bases and J 7 bases, leaving 16 bases between the germline ends. There are 14 residues in the CDR3. Looked up from germline, CDR1 is MDHEN and CDR2 is SYDVKM.

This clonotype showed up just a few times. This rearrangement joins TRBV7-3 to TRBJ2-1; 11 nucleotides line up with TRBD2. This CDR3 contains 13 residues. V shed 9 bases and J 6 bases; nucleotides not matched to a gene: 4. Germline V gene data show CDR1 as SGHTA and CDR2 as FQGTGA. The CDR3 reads CARSSGRLNEQFF. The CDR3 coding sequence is TGTGCCAGGTCTAGCGGGAGGCTCAATGAGCAGTTCTTC. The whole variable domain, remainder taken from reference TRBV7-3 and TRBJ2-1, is GAGVSQTPSNKVTEKGKYVELRCDPISGHTALYWYRQSLGQGPEFLIYFQGTGAADDSGLPNDRFFAVRPEGSVSTLKIQRTERGDSAVYLCARSSGRLNEQFFGPGTRLTVL.

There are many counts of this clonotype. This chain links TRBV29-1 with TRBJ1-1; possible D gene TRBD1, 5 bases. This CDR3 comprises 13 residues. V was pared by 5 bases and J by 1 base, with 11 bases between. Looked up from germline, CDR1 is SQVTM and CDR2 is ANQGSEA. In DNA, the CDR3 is TGCAGCGTTAGATTAACAGGGAACACTGAAGCTTTCTTT. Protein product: CSVRLTGNTEAFF. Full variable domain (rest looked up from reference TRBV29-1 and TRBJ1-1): SAVISQKPSRDICQRGTSLTIQCQVDSQVTMMFWYRQQPGQSLTLIATANQGSEATYESGFVIDKFPISRPNLTFSTLTVSNMSPEDSSIYLCSVRLTGNTEAFFGQGTRLTVV.

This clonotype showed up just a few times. The CDR3 bases are TGTGCCAGCAGTTACTCGGCCGGAGATACGCAGTATTTT. Translation: CASSYSAGDTQYF. The genes are TRBV6-5 and TRBJ2-3, with no clear D. Trimming pared 0 bases from V and 5 bases from J, leaving 6 bases between. The CDR3 is made up of 13 amino acids. CDR1 is MNHEY, CDR2 SVGAGI, per germline.

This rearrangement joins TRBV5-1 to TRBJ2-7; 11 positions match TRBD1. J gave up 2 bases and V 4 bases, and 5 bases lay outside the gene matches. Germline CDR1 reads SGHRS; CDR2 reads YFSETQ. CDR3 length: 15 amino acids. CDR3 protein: CASSVGTGGPYEQYF. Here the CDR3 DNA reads TGCGCCAGCAGCGTTGGGACAGGGGGACCCTACGAGCAGTACTTC.

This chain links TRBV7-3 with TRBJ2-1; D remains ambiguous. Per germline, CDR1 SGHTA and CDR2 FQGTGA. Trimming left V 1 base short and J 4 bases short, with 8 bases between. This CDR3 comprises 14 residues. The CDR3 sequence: CASSLKSGYNEQFF. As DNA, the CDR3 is TGTGCCAGCAGCTTAAAATCCGGGTACAATGAGCAGTTCTTC.

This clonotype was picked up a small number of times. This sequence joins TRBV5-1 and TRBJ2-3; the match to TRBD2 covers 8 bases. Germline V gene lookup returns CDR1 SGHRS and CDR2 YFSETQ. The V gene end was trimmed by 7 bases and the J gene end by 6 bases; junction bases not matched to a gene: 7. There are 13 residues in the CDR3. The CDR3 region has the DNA TGCGCCAGCGGTGAGCTAGCGGGCGATACGCAGTATTTT. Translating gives CASGELAGDTQYF.

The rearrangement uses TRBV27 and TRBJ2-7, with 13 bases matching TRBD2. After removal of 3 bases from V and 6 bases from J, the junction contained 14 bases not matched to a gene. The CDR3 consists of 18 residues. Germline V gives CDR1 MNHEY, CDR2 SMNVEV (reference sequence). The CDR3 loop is CASSFSGTSGIISSEQYF. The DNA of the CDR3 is TGTGCCAGCAGTTTTTCCGGGACTAGCGGGATTATTTCTTCCGAGCAGTACTTC.

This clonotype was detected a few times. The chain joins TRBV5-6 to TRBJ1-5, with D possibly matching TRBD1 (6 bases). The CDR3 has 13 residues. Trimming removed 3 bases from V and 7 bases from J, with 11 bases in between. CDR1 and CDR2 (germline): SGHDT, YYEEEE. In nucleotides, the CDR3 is TGTGCCAGCAGCTCGGGGGGCGACCAGCCCCAGCATTTT. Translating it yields CASSSGGDQPQHF.

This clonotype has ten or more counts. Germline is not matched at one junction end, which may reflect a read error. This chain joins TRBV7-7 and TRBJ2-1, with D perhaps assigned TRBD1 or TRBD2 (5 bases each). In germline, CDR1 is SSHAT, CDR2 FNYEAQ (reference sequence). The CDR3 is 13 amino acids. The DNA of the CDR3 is TGTGCTAGCAGCAGTGGGACGAACAATGAGCAGTTCTTC. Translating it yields CASSSGTNNEQFF.

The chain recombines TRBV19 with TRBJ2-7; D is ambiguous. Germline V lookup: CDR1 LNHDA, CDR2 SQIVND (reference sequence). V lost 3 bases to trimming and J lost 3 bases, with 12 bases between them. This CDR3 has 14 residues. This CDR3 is CASSIWGSHYEQYF. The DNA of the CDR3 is TGTGCCAGTAGTATCTGGGGAAGTCACTACGAGCAGTACTTC.

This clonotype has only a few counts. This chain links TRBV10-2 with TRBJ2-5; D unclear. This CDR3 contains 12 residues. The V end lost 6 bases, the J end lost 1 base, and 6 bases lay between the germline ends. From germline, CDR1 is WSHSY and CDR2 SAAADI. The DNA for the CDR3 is TGCGCCAGCAGGGAGAGCCAAGAGACCCAGTACTTC. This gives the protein CASRESQETQYF.

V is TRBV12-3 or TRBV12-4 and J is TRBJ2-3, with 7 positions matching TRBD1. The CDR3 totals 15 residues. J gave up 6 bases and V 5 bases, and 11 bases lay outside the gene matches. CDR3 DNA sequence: TGTGCCAGCAGTAGGGACAGAGCCCCTTTGGATACGCAGTATTTT. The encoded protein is CASSRDRAPLDTQYF.

CDR3 bases: TGTGCCAGCAGCTTAGTTAGGGGGATAGATACGCAGTATTTT. It specifies CASSLVRGIDTQYF. The V and J genes are TRBV7-2 and TRBJ2-3, with D possibly being TRBD1 (6 bases). Germline CDR1 and CDR2: SGHTA and FQGNSA. Trimming shortened V by 1 base and J by 5 bases, and 10 bases separated the two germline ends. This CDR3 comprises 14 residues.

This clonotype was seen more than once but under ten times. The CDR3 sequence is CATSRELRASGTGSTDTQYF. The CDR3 DNA sequence: TGTGCCACCAGCAGAGAATTACGAGCTAGCGGGACGGGGTCGACAGATACGCAGTATTTT. V is TRBV15 and J is TRBJ2-3; 9 positions match TRBD2. Trimming at V came to 0 bases and at J to 3 bases, leaving 16 bases not matched to a gene. The CDR3 is 20 residues long. Germline CDR1 is LNHNV and CDR2 is YYDKDF (reference sequence).

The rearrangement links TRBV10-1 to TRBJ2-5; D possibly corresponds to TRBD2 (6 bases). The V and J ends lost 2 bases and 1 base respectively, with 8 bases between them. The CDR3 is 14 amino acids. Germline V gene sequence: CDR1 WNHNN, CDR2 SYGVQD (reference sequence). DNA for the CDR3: TGCGCCAGCAGTGAGGGGGGGACCCAAGAGACCCAGTACTTC. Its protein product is CASSEGGTQETQYF.

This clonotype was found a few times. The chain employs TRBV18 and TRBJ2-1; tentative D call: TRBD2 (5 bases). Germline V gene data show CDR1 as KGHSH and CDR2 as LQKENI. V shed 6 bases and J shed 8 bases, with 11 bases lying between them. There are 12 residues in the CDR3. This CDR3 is CASSPTGDEQFF. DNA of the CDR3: TGTGCCAGCTCGCCCACCGGGGATGAGCAGTTCTTC.